This TCR beta chain appears in the sequencing data of a study of blood T cell repertoires in COVID-19. Here immunoSEQ multiplex PCR was the method, and the copy in TCRdb shows in-frame clones only, minus some. The sample contains about 320,000 clones, approximately 85% of which appear only once. This CDR3 comprises 15 residues. V was trimmed by 3 bases and J by 5 bases, leaving 16 bases between them. CDR1 is MDHEN, CDR2 SYDVKM, per germline. The sequence was collected from a woman in her forties or fifties with acute or convalescent COVID-19. The sequenced sample was peripheral blood. The V gene is TRBV28, the J gene TRBJ1-1, with D possibly TRBD1 on 6 matching bases. The CDR3 is CASSFGGRGGTEAFF. The CDR3, as DNA: TGTGCCAGCAGTTTTGGGGGCAGGGGCGGGACTGAAGCTTTCTTT.